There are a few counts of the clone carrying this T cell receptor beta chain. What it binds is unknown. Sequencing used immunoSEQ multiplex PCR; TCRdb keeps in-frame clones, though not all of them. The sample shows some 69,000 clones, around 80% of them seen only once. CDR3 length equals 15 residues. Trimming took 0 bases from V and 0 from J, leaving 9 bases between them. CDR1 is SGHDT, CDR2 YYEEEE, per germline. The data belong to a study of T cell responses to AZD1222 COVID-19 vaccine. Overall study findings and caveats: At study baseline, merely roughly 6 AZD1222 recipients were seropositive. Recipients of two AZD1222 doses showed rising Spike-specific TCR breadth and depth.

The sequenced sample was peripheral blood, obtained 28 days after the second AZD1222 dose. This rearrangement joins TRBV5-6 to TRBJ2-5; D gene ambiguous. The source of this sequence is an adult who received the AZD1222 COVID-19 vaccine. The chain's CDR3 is CASSLVLRDQETQYF. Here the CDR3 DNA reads TGTGCCAGCAGCTTGGTCCTAAGGGACCAAGAGACCCAGTACTTC.